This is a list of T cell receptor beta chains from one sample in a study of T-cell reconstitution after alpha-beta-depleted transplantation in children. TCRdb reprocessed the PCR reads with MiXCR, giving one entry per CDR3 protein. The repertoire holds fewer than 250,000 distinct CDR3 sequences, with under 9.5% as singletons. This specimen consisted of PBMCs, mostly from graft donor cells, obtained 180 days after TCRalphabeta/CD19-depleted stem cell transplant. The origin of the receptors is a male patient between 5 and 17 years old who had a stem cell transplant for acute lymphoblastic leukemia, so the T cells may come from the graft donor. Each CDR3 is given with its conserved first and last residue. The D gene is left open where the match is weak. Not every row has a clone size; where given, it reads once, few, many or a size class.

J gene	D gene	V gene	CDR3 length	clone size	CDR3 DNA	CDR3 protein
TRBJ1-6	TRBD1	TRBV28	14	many	TGTGCCAGCAGACCCGGGACAGGGGTTTCACCCCTCCACTTT	CASRPGTGVSPLHF
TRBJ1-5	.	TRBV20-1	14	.	TGCAGTGCTAGAGTTTCAGGGTACAATCAGCCCCAGCATTTT	CSARVSGYNQPQHF
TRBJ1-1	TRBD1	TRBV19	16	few	TGTGCCAGTTCTCCGGGACAGGGGGCGGCAGTCACTGAAGCTTTCTTT	CASSPGQGAAVTEAFF
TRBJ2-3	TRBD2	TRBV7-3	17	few	TGTGCCAGCAGCCCCAAAGGTCTAGCGGGGCCGACAGATACGCAGTATTTT	CASSPKGLAGPTDTQYF
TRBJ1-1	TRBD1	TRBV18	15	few	TGTGCCAGCTCACCCCAGGGGGGCCCGGGCACTGAAGCTTTCTTT	CASSPQGGPGTEAFF
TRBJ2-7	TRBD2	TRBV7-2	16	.	TGTGCCAGCAGCTTAGCGTCGGGACTAGCGGTTTACGAGCAGTACTTC	CASSLASGLAVYEQYF
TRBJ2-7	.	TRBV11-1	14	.	TGTGCCAGCAGCCCTCCTACAGCGGCAGACGAGCAGTACTTC	CASSPPTAADEQYF
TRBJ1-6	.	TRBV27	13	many	TGTGCCAGCAGTTTAGGGCCGGTGGAACCCCTCCACTTT	CASSLGPVEPLHF
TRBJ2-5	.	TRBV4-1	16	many	TGCGCCAGCAGCCAAGATTATCAGGGACGTCAAGAGACCCAGTACTTC	CASSQDYQGRQETQYF
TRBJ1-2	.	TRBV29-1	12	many	TGCAGCGTTGATGGGGCGGCCTATGGCTACACCTTC	CSVDGAAYGYTF
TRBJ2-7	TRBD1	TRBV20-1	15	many	TGCAGTGCTAGTTGGGCGCCGGGACAGAGCGGCGAGCAGTACTTC	CSASWAPGQSGEQYF
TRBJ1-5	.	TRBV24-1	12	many	TGTGCCACCCACGACGGGACAAGGCCCCAGCATTTT	CATHDGTRPQHF
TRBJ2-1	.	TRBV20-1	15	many	TGCAGTGTCATGGATACGGGGGCTCCCTACAATGAGCAGTTCTTC	CSVMDTGAPYNEQFF
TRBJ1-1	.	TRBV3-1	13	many	TGTGCCAGCAGCCAAGGGCCCGGATTTGAAGCTTTCTTT	CASSQGPGFEAFF
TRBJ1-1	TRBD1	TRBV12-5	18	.	TGTGCTAGTGGTTTGGTTAAGGGACAGGGTTCTGAAATCACTGAAGCTTTCTTT	CASGLVKGQGSEITEAFF
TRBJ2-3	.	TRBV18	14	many	TGTGCCAGCTCACCAGATCACAGGGACGATACGCAGTATTTT	CASSPDHRDDTQYF
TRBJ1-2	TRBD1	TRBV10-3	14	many	TGTGCCATCAGTACCGGGACAGTTTACTATGGCTACACCTTC	CAISTGTVYYGYTF
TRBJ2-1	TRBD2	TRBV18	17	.	TGTGCCAGCTCACCACCGCGAGTAGCGGGGGTTTACAATGAGCAGTTCTTC	CASSPPRVAGVYNEQFF
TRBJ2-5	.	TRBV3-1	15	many	TGTGCCGGCCCCGTGTGGGGGCAGACCCAAGAGACCCAGTACTTC	CAGPVWGQTQETQYF
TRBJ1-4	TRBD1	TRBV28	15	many	TGTGCCAGCAGTCCCGACAGGGGGGATAATGAAAAACTGTTTTTT	CASSPDRGDNEKLFF
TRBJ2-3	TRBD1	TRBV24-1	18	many	TGTGCCACCAGTGGCGACAGTACAGGGGGCGCTGGAACAGATACGCAGTATTTT	CATSGDSTGGAGTDTQYF
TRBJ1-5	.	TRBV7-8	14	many	TGTGCCAGCAGCTTGACGGAAGGCAATCAGCCCCAGCATTTT	CASSLTEGNQPQHF
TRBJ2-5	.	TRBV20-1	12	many	TGCAGCTACCGGTCGGGGAGGGAGACCCAGTACTTC	CSYRSGRETQYF
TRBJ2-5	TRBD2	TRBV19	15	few	TGTGCCAGTAGAAGGCCTAGCGGGAGCGAAGAGACCCAGTACTTC	CASRRPSGSEETQYF
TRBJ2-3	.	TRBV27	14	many	TGTGCCAGCCGGGGGTCACGGGGCACAGATACGCAGTATTTT	CASRGSRGTDTQYF
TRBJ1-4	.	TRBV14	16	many	TGTGCCAGCAGCCGGTTGTATAAGGGACGACATGAAAAACTGTTTTTT	CASSRLYKGRHEKLFF
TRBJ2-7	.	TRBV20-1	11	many	TGCAGTGCTAGCGTGGGGTACGAGCAGTACTTC	CSASVGYEQYF
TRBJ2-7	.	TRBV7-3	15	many	TGTGCCAGCAGCTTAAACGCCGGGGCTACCTACGAGCAGTACTTC	CASSLNAGATYEQYF
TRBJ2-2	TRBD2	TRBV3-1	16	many	TGTGCCAGCAACCTACTAGCGGGGGGACGAAACGGGGAGCTGTTTTTT	CASNLLAGGRNGELFF
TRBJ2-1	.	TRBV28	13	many	TGTGCCAGCAGTTTATATCACGACAATGAGCAGTTCTTC	CASSLYHDNEQFF
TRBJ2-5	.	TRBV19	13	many	TGTGCCAGTAGTATCCGCATCAGGGAGACCCAGTACTTC	CASSIRIRETQYF
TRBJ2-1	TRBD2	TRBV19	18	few	TGTGCCAGTAGTATTGAGGGACTAGCGGGAGGAAGTTACAATGAGCAGTTCTTC	CASSIEGLAGGSYNEQFF
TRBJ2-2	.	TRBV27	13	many	TGTGCCAGCAGTCTGGCAGGAAGCCGGGAGCTGTTTTTT	CASSLAGSRELFF